This T cell receptor (beta chain) is from a study of blood T cell repertoires in COVID-19. J gave up 7 bases and V 2 bases, and 6 bases lay outside the gene matches. CDR3 length equals 15 residues. Germline lookup yields CDR1 KGHSH and CDR2 LQKENI. The protocol was immunoSEQ multiplex PCR, while the TCRdb copy is restricted to in-frame clones and leaves out a portion. The sample carries fewer than 450,000 clones, 88% recorded once. The chain has TRBV18 and TRBJ2-1; TRBD1 aligns across 9 bases. The TCR originated in a woman between 40 and 50 years old with acute COVID-19. Material for sequencing was PBMCs or T cells enriched from blood (not recorded which). The CDR3 DNA reads TGTGCCAGCTCACCAGGACAGGGGAGGACGAATGAGCAGTTCTTC. This translates into CASSPGQGRTNEQFF.